One and the same sample provided the 9 T cell receptor beta chains below, sequenced in a study of OX40 agonist ivuxolimab in advanced cancers. The method was immunoSEQ multiplex PCR; TCRdb's version includes in-frame clones alone and lacks a portion of them. The top ten hold 0.45% to 0.5% of the sample, which has 85,000 to 120,000 clones, 75% to 95% seen once. The sequencing here drew on CD4+ or CD8+ T cells sorted from blood, taken in a trial of the OX40 agonist ivuxolimab. Receptors originate from an adult with an advanced solid tumor such as melanoma, head and neck, liver or kidney cancer.

The rearrangement joins TRBV4-2 to TRBJ2-7; 10 bases match TRBD2. The CDR3 length is 17 residues. V dropped 2 bases and J dropped 6; count of bases not matched to a gene: 13. Germline V gene sequence: CDR1 LGHNA, CDR2 YNFKEQ. CDR3 protein: CASSQYGSGGPPLEQYF. CDR3 bases: TGTGCCAGCAGCCAATACGGTAGCGGGGGGCCTCCCCTCGAGCAGTACTTC.

The V and J genes are TRBV5-1 and TRBJ2-6; a possible D gene is TRBD2 (6 bases). The CDR3 is 19 amino acids. Trimming pared 1 base from V and 0 bases from J, leaving 17 bases between. Germline CDR1 SGHRS, CDR2 YFSETQ. In DNA, the CDR3 is TGCGCCAGCAGCTTGTTCCCTCCGGGGGTCCCCTCTGGGGCCAACGTCCTGACTTTC. This sequence encodes CASSLFPPGVPSGANVLTF.

The rearrangement links TRBV2 to TRBJ1-3; D gene uncertain. The CDR3 is 13 amino acids. V lost 3 bases and J 4 bases, leaving 7 bases between the germline ends. The germline CDR1 and CDR2 sequences are SNHLY and FYNNEI. CDR3: CASSDGPGNTIYF. CDR3 coding DNA: TGTGCCAGCAGTGATGGCCCGGGAAACACCATATATTTT.

CDR3 residues: CASSQDSRSRANTEAFF. CDR3 nucleotide sequence: TGCGCCAGCAGCCAAGACAGTCGGAGCAGGGCCAACACTGAAGCTTTCTTT. The chain couples TRBV4-1 to TRBJ1-1; maybe TRBD1 (5 bases). The germline V gene has CDR1 MGHRA and CDR2 YSYEKL. This CDR3 has 17 residues. V was pared by 0 bases and J by 2 bases, with 16 bases between.

The V call is TRBV30, the J call TRBJ1-3; D ambiguous. This CDR3 is 12 amino acids long. Trimming took 4 bases from V and 1 from J, leaving 5 bases between them. Germline values: CDR1 GTSNPN, CDR2 SVGIG (reference sequence). CDR3 in amino acids: CAWTGSGNTIYF. The CDR3 nucleotides are TGTGCCTGGACCGGTTCTGGAAACACCATATATTTT.

The rearrangement links TRBV6-5 to TRBJ2-7; TRBD1 matches 8 bases. Germline trimming cut 0 bases from V and 12 bases from J; bases unmatched to any gene: 10. Germline V gives CDR1 MNHEY, CDR2 SVGAGI. This CDR3 contains 14 residues. This CDR3 is CASSYSPSGGALYF. In DNA form, the CDR3 reads TGTGCCAGCAGTTACTCTCCGTCAGGGGGCGCCCTGTACTTC.

J is TRBJ1-1 and V is TRBV29-1; D is possibly TRBD1 (5 bases). V was cut by 5 bases and J by 0 bases, with 10 bases left in between. Per the germline V gene, CDR1 is SQVTM and CDR2 is ANQGSEA. CDR3 size: 13 residues. DNA for the CDR3: TGCAGCGTTTTAGGCAGGGTGAACACTGAAGCTTTCTTT. Translation gives CSVLGRVNTEAFF.

The chain has TRBV5-6 and TRBJ2-1, with 10 bases fitting TRBD2. The CDR3 is made up of 15 amino acids. The germline V gene encodes CDR1 SGHDT and CDR2 YYEEEE. V lost 2 bases and J lost 6; bases outside the gene matches: 5. CDR3 DNA sequence: TGTGCCAGCAGCTTCAGAGCGGGGGGGCGCAATGAGCAGTTCTTC. The encoded protein is CASSFRAGGRNEQFF.

The chain couples TRBV30 to TRBJ1-1, with 10 positions matching TRBD1. Looked up from germline, CDR1 is GTSNPN and CDR2 is SVGIG (reference sequence). The trim removed 3 bases at V and 10 bases at J, leaving 20 bases unmatched. CDR3 length equals 17 residues. The CDR3 sequence is CAWSPNRNPGQGFRAFF. The CDR3 DNA reads as TGTGCCTGGAGCCCCAATCGTAACCCGGGACAGGGGTTTAGAGCTTTCTTT.